This T cell receptor beta chain is from a study of cytomegalovirus exposure and HLA in healthy donors (dated by TCRdb to about 2017). Study-wide context: In an earlier analysis of around 540 of the donors, 250 to 350 Gb of sequence data and about 110 million unique TCR beta sequences from roughly 180 million T cells were reported. Among 300 to 500 genotyped donors of the cohort, an average of roughly 230,000 unique TCR beta nucleotide sequences was sequenced per donor, of which about 18% were non-productive. Of the approximately 400 genotyped donors, over 65% fell in the genetic ancestry cluster associated with self-reported Caucasian donors. About five DR-DQ haplotypes were handled as single units for association and clustering, since linkage in the cohort was strong. An earlier analysis of 500 to 650 of the donors applied high-throughput TCR beta sequencing to assess whether each TCR beta V gene segment acted as functional or pseudogenic. Alongside the repertoire data, information on donor age, sex, ethnicity and CMV serostatus was compiled. In addition to the first cohort of 666 subjects, a separate validation cohort of around 110 different subjects was used. Rather than drawing on any new phenotypic data, the later analysis identified candidate immune exposures from TCR beta sequences and the way those sequences occurred across donors. Approximately 310 gigabases of sequencing data and approximately 91 million unique TCR sequences made up an early release that covered fewer than 650 HLA-typed donors. All discovery cohort repertoires had been generated on a single sequencing platform. In a later genetic analysis, genome-wide SNP genotypes for about 65% of the roughly 700 donors were used, and that subset was treated as a discovery cohort. Typing coverage differed by locus: A, B, C, DRB1 and DQB1 were typed in about 629-640 donors, DQA1 in approximately 520, DPA1 in roughly 590, and DPB1 in around 440. A later analysis re-examined previously published TCR beta repertoires from roughly 650 donors and added high-resolution HLA genotyping to investigate patterns of TCR occurrence. Class I and class II HLA loci were covered by the typing at four-digit resolution. The study combined high-throughput TCR immunosequencing, statistical association of individual TCRs with disease status, and machine learning to predict cytomegalovirus infection status. The study used immunosequencing to profile the T cell repertoires of under 700 subjects and linked those repertoires to cytomegalovirus serostatus. The study was designed to test whether signatures of past pathogen exposure could be identified by cataloging public T cell receptors. Overall study outcomes, separate from this receptor: Strong co-occurrence of HLA alleles, especially DR and DQ, made assigning TCR associations to individual alleles difficult. Presence/absence analyses assumed roughly uniform sequencing depth across donors, an assumption that may not hold. The authors suggested that the approach could potentially be extended to other disease states and immunological phenotypes. A further reported finding was that TCR beta sequences accurately predicted the HLA-A and HLA-B alleles for most subjects in the first cohort. In an earlier analysis of 587 of the donors, most TCR beta V segments appeared in productive rearrangements about 87% or about 30% of the time, broadly matching IMGT annotations. Correlated functional status among segregating V segments might reflect linkage disequilibrium, but an unknown experimental factor could not be ruled out. The study listed approximately 150 TCR beta chains as associated with cytomegalovirus. In a later analysis, HLA-associated TCR beta chains showed more clonal expansion and lower generation probabilities than non-associated chains that were equally common. The classifier was reported to diagnose cytomegalovirus status with high specificity and sensitivity in both the original cohort and the validation cohort. In a later analysis, most CMV-associated TCR beta chains were found to appear HLA-restricted, with HLA associations seemingly driven largely by CMV exposure. Because counts were too low, some 17 rarely observed V segments, including chromosome 9 orphons, were excluded from the earlier analysis of 587 of the donors. This cohort had only TCR beta chains sequenced, and the lack of alpha or paired-chain data limited which features could be detected. A later analysis found that TCR association rates varied across HLA loci, with DRB1 alleles showing the most associated TCRs and HLA-C alleles the fewest. Several of the top co-occurrence clusters appeared to be linked to parvovirus B19, influenza, CMV and Epstein-Barr virus, according to a later analysis. Compared with the approximately 670-donor mean, donors in an Asian-associated ancestry cluster had fewer N-insertions in productive TCRs, according to a later genetic analysis. A later analysis associated 15,000 to 20,000 TCR beta sequences with specific HLA alleles at a false discovery rate of 0.05. A few of the identified cytomegalovirus-associated TCR beta chains were confirmed in vitro to be specific for cytomegalovirus antigens. A group of highly shared sequence variants was considered likely to be a technical artifact of the sequencing pipeline. Most TCR sequences were seen in very few donors, while some public TCRs were found in many individuals. Because some donors lacked HLA typing at each locus, the association tests relied only on the typed subset. Because the 87-base-pair reads could not distinguish some IMGT-functional V segments, including TRBV6-2 and TRBV6-3, those segments were excluded. In a later genetic analysis, a missense DCLRE1C variant was associated with V-gene and J-gene trimming of TCR beta chains, and the association was replicated in an independent cohort. CMV serostatus was the only immune exposure information available for the cohort.

The V end gives up 9 bases and the J end 7 bases, leaving 11 bases in the junction not matched to a gene. Based on the germline V gene, the CDR1 and CDR2 sequences are SNHLY and FYNNEI. From cysteine to phenylalanine, the CDR3 is 15 amino acids long. Solely the CDR3 DNA is kept, with 45 bases framed from the first base. The cohort consisted of hundreds of healthy bone marrow donors. At the time of sampling, every cohort member was nominally healthy, though immune exposures that went unrecorded were likely present. The donor was CMV seronegative and belonged to the group of around 400 seronegative cohort members. Each donor provided a peripheral blood sample, and peripheral blood mononuclear cells were used for TCR beta sequencing. The Qiagen DNeasy Blood Extraction Kit was used to extract genomic DNA from the blood cell samples. Libraries were constructed by the immunoSEQ multiplex PCR assay. The multiplex PCR relied on a mix of 60 forward primers for TCR Vbeta segments and 13 reverse primers for TCR Jbeta segments. A multiplex PCR assay on genomic DNA amplified the CDR3 region of rearranged TCR beta genes. Amplified TCR beta libraries were sequenced as 87-base-pair reads on the Illumina HiSeq System. The source study handled its data this way. Across the 700 or so repertoires, a later analysis counted 60 million to 90 million unique TCR beta chains, some 11 million of which were shared by at least two donors. To remove PCR and sequencing errors, raw reads were error-corrected and collapsed into unique sequences using a nearest-neighbor algorithm that merged closely related sequences. Alignment of CDR3 sequences to IMGT reference sequences was used to assign V, D and J gene segments. For a sequence to be retained, at least a six-nucleotide match to both a V gene segment and a J gene segment was required. Rearrangements were called productive when the CDR3 lacked stop codons and stayed in frame with V and J; all others were non-productive. Following IMGT convention, CDR3 was defined as the stretch from the second conserved V-encoded cysteine up to the conserved J-encoded phenylalanine. In an earlier analysis of some 550 of the donors, sequences lacking an unambiguous match to a single V gene segment were excluded. An earlier analysis of 500 to 600 of the donors classified V segments as functional when productive rearrangements were above 56.7% and as segregating when the standard deviation between donors was above 5%. A statistical classification framework was built for diagnosing cytomegalovirus status from the catalog of TCR beta chain sequences. In a later analysis, TCR nucleotide sequences were compared against IMGT/GENE-DB human TR gene sequences so that V and J genes could be assigned. A later analysis assigned CDR3 sequences and most-parsimonious VDJ recombination scenarios with the TCRdist pipeline. In a later analysis, each TCR beta chain was defined by its CDR3 amino acid sequence together with its V-gene family, and reads lacking a unique V-gene family were excluded. To address suspected cross-contamination and a sequencing artifact, a later analysis removed 550 to 750 highly shared, low-generation-probability nucleotide sequences. For each public chain, a later analysis derived a clonal expansion index from normalized ranks of inferred template counts within each repertoire. In a later analysis, generation probabilities were computed using a VDJ recombination model fitted to out-of-frame rearrangements, and the results were checked against IGoR. In a later analysis, hypergeometric tests were used to score TCR-TCR, TCR-HLA and TCR-CMV co-occurrence, with a repertoire-size bias correction applied to TCR pairs. False discovery rates were estimated in a later analysis by permuting HLA or CMV assignments 20 times. A later analysis grouped co-occurring TCRs with DBSCAN, adding TCRdist sequence similarity when clustering within HLA-allele-positive subsets. Repertoires with fewer than 30,000 or more than 120,000 public chains, plus five repertoires with anomalous nucleotide sharing, were excluded from co-occurrence clustering. Imported from immuneACCESS, the table was reduced by TCRdb to in-frame sequences with V and J called. These copies leave out some clones; in studies compared against another copy, an unresolved V gene accounts for under half, and the cause of the remainder is not known. The V and J calls and clone size come from that table; D and trimming were worked out from the DNA. This sample holds 150,000 to 200,000 clones; approximately 71% were observed only once. The ten biggest clones cover more than 1.3% of the sample.

As regards this clone: The antigen it recognizes is unknown. No clone much larger than this one lies a single base away; base qualities are absent.

Sequenced material: PBMCs. The TCR comes from a girl under 18 in good health and CMV-seronegative. The chain was built from TRBV2 and TRBJ1-6; TRBD1 matches 8 bases in the middle. CDR3 region: CARTKGTGPNSPLHF. The base sequence is TGTGCCAGGACCAAGGGGACAGGCCCAAATTCACCCCTCCACTTT.